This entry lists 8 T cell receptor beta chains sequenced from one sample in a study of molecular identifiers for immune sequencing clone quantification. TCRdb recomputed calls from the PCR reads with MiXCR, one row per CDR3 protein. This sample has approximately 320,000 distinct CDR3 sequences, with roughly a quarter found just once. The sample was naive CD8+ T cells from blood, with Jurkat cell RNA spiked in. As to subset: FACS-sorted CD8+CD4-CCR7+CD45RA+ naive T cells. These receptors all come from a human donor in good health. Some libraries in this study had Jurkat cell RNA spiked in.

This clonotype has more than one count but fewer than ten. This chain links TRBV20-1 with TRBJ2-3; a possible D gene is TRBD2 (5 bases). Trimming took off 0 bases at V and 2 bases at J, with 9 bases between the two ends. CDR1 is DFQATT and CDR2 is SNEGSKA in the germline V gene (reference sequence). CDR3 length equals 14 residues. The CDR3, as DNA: TGCAGTGCTAGAGATATGCTAGCCACAGATACGCAGTATTTT. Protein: CSARDMLATDTQYF.

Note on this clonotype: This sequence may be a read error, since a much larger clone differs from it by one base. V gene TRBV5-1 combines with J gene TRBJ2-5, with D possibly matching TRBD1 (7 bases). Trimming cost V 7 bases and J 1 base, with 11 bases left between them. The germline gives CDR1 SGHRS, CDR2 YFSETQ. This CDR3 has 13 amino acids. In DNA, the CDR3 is TGCGCCAGCGGAGGGGACAGCCAAGAGACCCAGTACTTC. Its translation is CASGGDSQETQYF.

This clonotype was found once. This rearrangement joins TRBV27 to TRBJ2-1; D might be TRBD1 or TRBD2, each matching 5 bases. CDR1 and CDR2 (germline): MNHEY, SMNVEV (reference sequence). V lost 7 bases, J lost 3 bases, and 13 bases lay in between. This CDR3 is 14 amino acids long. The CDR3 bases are TGTGCCAGCACCCCCGGGGACCTCTACAATGAGCAGTTCTTC. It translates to CASTPGDLYNEQFF.

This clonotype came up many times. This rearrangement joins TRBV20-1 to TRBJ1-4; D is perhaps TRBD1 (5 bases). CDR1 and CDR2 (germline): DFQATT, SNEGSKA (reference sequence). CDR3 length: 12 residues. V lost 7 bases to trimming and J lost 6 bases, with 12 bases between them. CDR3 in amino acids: CSVSRVYEKLFF. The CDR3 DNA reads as TGCAGTGTGAGCAGGGTATATGAAAAACTGTTTTTT.

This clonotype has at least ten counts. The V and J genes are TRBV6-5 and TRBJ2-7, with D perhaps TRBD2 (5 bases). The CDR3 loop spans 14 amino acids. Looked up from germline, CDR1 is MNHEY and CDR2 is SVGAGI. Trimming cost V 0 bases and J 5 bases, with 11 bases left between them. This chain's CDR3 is CASSYSYEGDEQYF. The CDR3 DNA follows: TGTGCCAGCAGTTACTCGTATGAGGGTGACGAGCAGTACTTC.

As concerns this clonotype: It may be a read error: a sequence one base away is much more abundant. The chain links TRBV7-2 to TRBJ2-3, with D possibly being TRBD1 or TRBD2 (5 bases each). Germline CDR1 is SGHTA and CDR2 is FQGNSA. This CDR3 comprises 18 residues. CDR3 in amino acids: CASSSRDAARGSTATQYF. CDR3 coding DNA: TGTGCCAGCAGCTCCCGGGACGCAGCTAGGGGAAGCACAGCTACGCAGTATTTT. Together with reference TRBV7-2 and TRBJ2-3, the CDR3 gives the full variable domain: GAGVSQSPSNKVTEKGKDVELRCDPISGHTALYWYRQSLGQGLEFLIYFQGNSAPDKSGLPSDRFSAERTGGSVSTLTIQRTQQEDSAVYLCASSSRDAARGSTATQYFGPGTRLTVL.

As DNA, the CDR3 is TGTGCCAGCAGCTTAGCGCAGGAAATGAACACTGAAGCTTTCTTT. Its translation is CASSLAQEMNTEAFF. This chain connects TRBV7-9 to TRBJ1-1; D call uncertain. Germline V lookup: CDR1 SEHNR, CDR2 FQNEAQ (reference sequence). CDR3 length: 15 residues. The V gene lost 0 bases and the J gene lost 0 bases, with 8 bases spanning the gap.

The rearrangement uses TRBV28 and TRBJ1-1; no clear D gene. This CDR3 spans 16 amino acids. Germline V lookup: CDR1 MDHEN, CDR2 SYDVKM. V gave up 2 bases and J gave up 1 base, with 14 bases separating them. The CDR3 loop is CASSLNLAVKNTEAFF. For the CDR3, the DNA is TGTGCCAGCAGTTTAAATCTCGCAGTCAAGAACACTGAAGCTTTCTTT.